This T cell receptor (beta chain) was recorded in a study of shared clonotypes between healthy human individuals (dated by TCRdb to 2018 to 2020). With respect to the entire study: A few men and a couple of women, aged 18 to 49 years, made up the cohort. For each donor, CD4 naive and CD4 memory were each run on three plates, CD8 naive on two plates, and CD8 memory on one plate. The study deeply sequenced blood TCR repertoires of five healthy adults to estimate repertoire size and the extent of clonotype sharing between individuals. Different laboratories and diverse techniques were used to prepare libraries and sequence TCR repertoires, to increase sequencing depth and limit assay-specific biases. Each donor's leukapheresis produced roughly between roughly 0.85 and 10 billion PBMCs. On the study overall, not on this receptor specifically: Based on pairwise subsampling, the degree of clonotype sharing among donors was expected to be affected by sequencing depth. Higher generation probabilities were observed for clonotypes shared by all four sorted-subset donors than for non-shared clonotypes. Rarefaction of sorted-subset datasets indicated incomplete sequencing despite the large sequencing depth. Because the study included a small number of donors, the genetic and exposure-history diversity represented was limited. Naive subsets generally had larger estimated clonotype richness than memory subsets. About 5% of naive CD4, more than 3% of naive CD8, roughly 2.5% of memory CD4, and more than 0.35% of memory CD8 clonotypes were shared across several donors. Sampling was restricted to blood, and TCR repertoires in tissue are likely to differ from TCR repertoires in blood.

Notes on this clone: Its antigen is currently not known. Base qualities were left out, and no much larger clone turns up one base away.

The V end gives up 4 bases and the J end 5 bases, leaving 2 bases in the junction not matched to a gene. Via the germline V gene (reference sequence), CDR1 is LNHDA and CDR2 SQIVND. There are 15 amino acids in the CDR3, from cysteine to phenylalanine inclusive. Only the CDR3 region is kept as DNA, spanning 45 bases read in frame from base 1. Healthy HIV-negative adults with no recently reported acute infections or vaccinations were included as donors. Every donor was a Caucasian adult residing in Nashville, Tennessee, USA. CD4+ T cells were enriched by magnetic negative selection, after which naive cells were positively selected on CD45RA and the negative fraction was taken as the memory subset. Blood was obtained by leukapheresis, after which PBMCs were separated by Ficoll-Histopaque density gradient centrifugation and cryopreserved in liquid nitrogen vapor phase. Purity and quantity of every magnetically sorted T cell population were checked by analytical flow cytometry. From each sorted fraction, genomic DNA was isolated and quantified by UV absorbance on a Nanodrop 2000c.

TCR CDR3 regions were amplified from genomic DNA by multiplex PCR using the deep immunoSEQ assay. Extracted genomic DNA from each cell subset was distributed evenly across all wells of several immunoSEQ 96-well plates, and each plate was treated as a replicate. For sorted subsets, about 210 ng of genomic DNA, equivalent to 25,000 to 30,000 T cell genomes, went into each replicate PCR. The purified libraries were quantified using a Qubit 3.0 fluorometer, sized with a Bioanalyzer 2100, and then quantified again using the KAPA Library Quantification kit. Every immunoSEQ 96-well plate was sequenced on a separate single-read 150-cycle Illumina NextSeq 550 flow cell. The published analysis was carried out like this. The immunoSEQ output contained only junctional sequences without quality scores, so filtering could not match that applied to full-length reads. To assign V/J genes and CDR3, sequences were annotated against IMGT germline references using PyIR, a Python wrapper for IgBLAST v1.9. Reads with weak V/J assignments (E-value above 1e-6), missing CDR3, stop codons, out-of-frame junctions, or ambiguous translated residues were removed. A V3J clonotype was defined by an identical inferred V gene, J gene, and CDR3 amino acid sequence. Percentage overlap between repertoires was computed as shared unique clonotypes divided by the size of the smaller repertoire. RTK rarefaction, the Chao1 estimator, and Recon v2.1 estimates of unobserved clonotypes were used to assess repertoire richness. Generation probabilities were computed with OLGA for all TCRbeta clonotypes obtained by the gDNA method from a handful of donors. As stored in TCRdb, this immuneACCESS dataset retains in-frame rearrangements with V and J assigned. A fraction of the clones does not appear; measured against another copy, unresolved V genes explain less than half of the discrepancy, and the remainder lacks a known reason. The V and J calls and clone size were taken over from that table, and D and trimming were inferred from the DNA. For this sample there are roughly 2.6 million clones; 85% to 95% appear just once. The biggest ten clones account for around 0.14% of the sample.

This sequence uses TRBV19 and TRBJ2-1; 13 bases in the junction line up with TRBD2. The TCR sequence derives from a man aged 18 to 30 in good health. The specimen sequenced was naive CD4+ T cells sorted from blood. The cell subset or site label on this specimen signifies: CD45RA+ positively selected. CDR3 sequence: CASSRTSGRDNEQFF. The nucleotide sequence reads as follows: TGTGCCAGTAGTAGAACTAGCGGGAGGGACAATGAGCAGTTCTTC.